This T cell receptor beta chain came from a study of T cell responses to AZD1222 COVID-19 vaccine. V lost 0 bases and J 5 bases, leaving 9 bases between the germline ends. Per the germline V gene, CDR1 is SGHRS and CDR2 is YFSETQ. This CDR3 is 14 amino acids long. Method: immunoSEQ multiplex PCR; TCRdb's copy keeps in-frame clones and lacks some. Of 95,000 to 150,000 clones listed, roughly 90% are singletons. Sequencing was performed on peripheral blood, taken on day 0 of AZD1222 vaccination. The chain joins TRBV5-1 to TRBJ2-1; D uncertain. The TCR originated in an adult in good health. The CDR3 protein is CASSLGPSNNEQFF. Written as DNA, the CDR3 is TGCGCCAGCAGCTTGGGGCCGAGCAACAATGAGCAGTTCTTC. The whole variable domain, remainder taken from reference TRBV5-1 and TRBJ2-1, is KAGVTQTPRYLIKTRGQQVTLSCSPISGHRSVSWYQQTPGQGLQFLFEYFSETQRNKGNFPGRFSGRQFSNSRSEMNVSTLELGDSALYLCASSLGPSNNEQFFGPGTRLTVL.